This TCR beta chain was found in a study of blood T cell repertoires in COVID-19. Study as a whole: Specimens from acute and convalescent COVID-19 originated in the United States, Italy and Spain. Sources were T cells, B-cell-depleted T cells, or PBMCs; the material itself was cDNA or gDNA.

The CDR3 has 13 amino acids. CDR1 and CDR2 (germline): GTSNPN, SVGIG (reference sequence). Between the trimmed V and J ends, which lost 3 bases and 7 bases, there was a span of 10 bases. As handled by the study authors: By means of reference gene primer amplification, nucleated cell counts were estimated. TCRdb's copy holds only in-frame clones and misses some; the assay was immunoSEQ multiplex PCR. Clonal size and the V and J genes are those of that table, whereas D and trimming came from the DNA. The sample lists 150,000 to 200,000 clones; 80% to 90% were seen once. This sequence joins TRBV30 and TRBJ1-6; maybe TRBD1 (6 bases). The TCR originated in an older woman who had recovered from COVID-19. The sample taken for sequencing was peripheral blood. CDR3 in amino acids: CAWSRTDNSPLHF. As DNA, the CDR3 is TGTGCCTGGAGCCGGACAGACAATTCACCCCTCCACTTT.